Below are 30 T cell receptor beta chains sequenced from a single sample in a study of cytomegalovirus exposure and HLA in healthy donors. PCR was performed using 60 Vbeta and 13 Jbeta primers. Generated by immunoSEQ multiplex PCR, the TCRdb table keeps only in-frame clones and is missing some. Of approximately 71,000 clones listed, around 72% were seen once; the top ten hold roughly 12%. The sequenced material came from PBMCs. All receptors come from a woman aged 40 to 49 in good health and CMV-seropositive.

This clone was observed a few times. The V call is TRBV5-1, the J call TRBJ1-1, with 8 bases identical to TRBD1. The CDR3 spans 18 residues. The V gene's germline CDR1 is SGHRS and CDR2 YFSETQ. V was pared by 4 bases and J by 3 bases, with 17 bases of the junction left unmatched. The CDR3 nucleotides read TGCGCCAGCAGCCCCAGGTCGCCAGGCAGGGGGCCCGACACTGAAGCTTTCTTT. Its translation: CASSPRSPGRGPDTEAFF.

This clone was counted between two and nine times. This chain connects TRBV30 to TRBJ1-2, with D perhaps TRBD1 (6 bases). The germline V and J ends were trimmed by 2 bases and 7 bases, with 20 bases remaining between them. The CDR3 covers 15 residues. CDR1 is GTSNPN and CDR2 is SVGIG in the germline V gene (reference sequence). CDR3 in DNA: TGTGCCTGGAGTTCCCCGACGGCGGGGGCGAGTGGCTACACCTTC. Translation: CAWSSPTAGASGYTF.

This chain uses TRBV19 with TRBJ2-1; 9 bases agree with TRBD1. CDR1 and CDR2 (germline): LNHDA, SQIVND (reference sequence). The CDR3 has 13 amino acids. The DNA of the CDR3 is TGTGCTATCGGACAGGGGCCCTACAATGAGCAGTTCTTC. Its translation: CAIGQGPYNEQFF.

This rearrangement joins TRBV2 to TRBJ2-7; no reliable D call. The V gene's germline CDR1 is SNHLY and CDR2 FYNNEI. The CDR3 covers 14 residues. The V end lost 4 bases, the J end lost 3 bases, and 13 bases lay between the germline ends. CDR3 amino acids: CASSVSFSFYEQYF. The CDR3 coding sequence is TGTGCCAGCAGTGTCTCCTTCTCCTTCTACGAGCAGTACTTC.

The gene calls are TRBV5-1 and TRBJ2-3; TRBD1 is a possible D gene (6 bases). This CDR3 spans 14 amino acids. V was shortened by 2 bases and J by 5 bases, with 12 bases between the two germline ends. Germline CDR1 SGHRS, CDR2 YFSETQ. CDR3 in DNA: TGCGCCAGCAGCTTAACTGGGGGCGGAGATACGCAGTATTTT. Residues: CASSLTGGGDTQYF.

The chain carries TRBV7-2 and TRBJ1-1; no clear D gene. The CDR3 has 13 amino acids. The V gene's germline CDR1 is SGHTA and CDR2 FQGNSA. The ends were cut back, 1 base at V and 7 bases at J, with 10 bases in the middle. CDR3 in DNA: TGTGCCAGCAGCTTAGGCTGGAGGTATGAAGCTTTCTTT. Amino acids: CASSLGWRYEAFF.

This clone has more than one count but fewer than ten. The chain carries TRBV18 and TRBJ1-1; perhaps TRBD1 as D (6 bases). CDR3 length: 14 amino acids. Germline assignment: CDR1 KGHSH and CDR2 LQKENI. Trimming left V 3 bases short and J 3 bases short, with 11 bases between. CDR3 bases: TGTGCCAGCTCACCCCTCGAGGGGGACACTGAAGCTTTCTTT. This sequence encodes CASSPLEGDTEAFF.

The rearrangement uses TRBV5-1 and TRBJ1-1; tentatively, D is TRBD1 (6 bases). The CDR3 spans 12 residues. Germline V gives CDR1 SGHRS, CDR2 YFSETQ. The V gene lost 4 bases and the J gene lost 4 bases, with 8 bases spanning the gap. CDR3 DNA: TGCGCCAGCAGCAGGGGGGGCACTGAAGCTTTCTTT. Its protein is CASSRGGTEAFF.

V gene TRBV9 combines with J gene TRBJ2-3, with 9 bases identical to TRBD2. J gave up 6 bases and V 0 bases, and 8 bases lay outside the gene matches. The CDR3 runs 16 residues. CDR1 is SGDLS, CDR2 YYNGEE, per germline. The CDR3 nucleotides read TGTGCCAGCAGCGTAGCGCCGCGGGGGGGCCGGGATACGCAGTATTTT. This sequence encodes CASSVAPRGGRDTQYF. Full variable domain (remainder filled in from reference TRBV9 and TRBJ2-3): DSGVTQTPKHLITATGQRVTLRCSPRSGDLSVYWYQQSLDQGLQFLIQYYNGEERAKGNILERFSAQQFPDLHSELNLSSLELGDSALYFCASSVAPRGGRDTQYFGPGTRLTVL.

The CDR3 loop reads CASSPGQRNTEAFF. The CDR3 coding sequence is TGTGCCAGCTCACCGGGACAGAGGAACACTGAAGCTTTCTTT. V is TRBV18 and J is TRBJ1-1, with 7 bases matching TRBD1. V lost 3 bases and J lost 1; bases outside the gene matches: 2. The germline gives CDR1 KGHSH, CDR2 LQKENI. The CDR3 has 14 amino acids.

A few counts support this clone. This chain uses TRBV7-3 with TRBJ1-3; a possible D gene is TRBD1 (5 bases). This CDR3 is 14 amino acids long. V lost 5 bases, J lost 2 bases, and 10 bases lay in between. Germline CDR1 reads SGHTA; CDR2 reads FQGTGA. The CDR3 protein is CASSPGGTGNTIYF. Written as DNA, the CDR3 is TGTGCCAGCAGCCCCGGGGGTACTGGAAACACCATATATTTT.

This clone was observed a few times. This chain joins TRBV5-1 and TRBJ2-7; D is undetermined. V was clipped by 1 base and J by 5 bases, with 13 bases between them. The CDR3 is 14 amino acids. CDR1 and CDR2 (germline): SGHRS, YFSETQ. CDR3 DNA sequence: TGCGCCAGCAGCTTGTCGCCAGGAAGAGACGAGCAGTACTTC. Protein product: CASSLSPGRDEQYF.

V and J are TRBV5-1 and TRBJ2-3; D may be TRBD2 (5 bases). This CDR3 has 17 residues. Trimming shortened V by 0 bases and J by 0 bases, and 14 bases separated the two germline ends. In germline, CDR1 is SGHRS, CDR2 YFSETQ. CDR3 sequence: CASSLAGGSLSTDTQYF. The CDR3 DNA reads TGCGCCAGCAGCTTGGCTGGCGGGTCCCTTAGCACAGATACGCAGTATTTT.

The chain combines TRBV9 with TRBJ2-5, with 10 bases aligning to TRBD2. The DNA end favors TRBJ2-7, so the J call may be wrong. Germline loops: CDR1 SGDLS, CDR2 YYNGEE. CDR3 length: 15 amino acids. CDR3 sequence (DNA): TGTGCCAGCAGCGTTGGGCTAGCGGGGGACTACGAGCAGTACTTC. Protein sequence: CASSVGLAGDYEQYF.

A few counts support this clone. The J gene is TRBJ2-1, the V gene TRBV2; 11 bases map to TRBD2. With V trimmed by 5 bases and J by 7 bases, 4 bases remained unmatched. The CDR3 covers 14 residues. Germline V gene data show CDR1 as SNHLY and CDR2 as FYNNEI. The CDR3 reads CASSLTSGGNEQFF. The CDR3 DNA reads as TGTGCCAGCAGTCTAACTAGCGGGGGTAATGAGCAGTTCTTC.

CDR3 DNA: TGTGCCAGCAGCTTAGACGGTGGCTCTGGGGCCAACGTCCTGACTTTC. It specifies CASSLDGGSGANVLTF. The chain combines TRBV11-1 with TRBJ2-6; D not certain. Germline assignment: CDR1 SGHAT and CDR2 FQDESV (reference sequence). This CDR3 spans 16 amino acids. Between the trimmed V and J ends, which lost 1 base and 0 bases, there was a span of 7 bases.

The chain recombines TRBV7-9 with TRBJ1-2; D might be TRBD1 (6 bases). This CDR3 spans 16 amino acids. V lost 2 bases and J lost 1, with 14 bases in between. Germline values: CDR1 SEHNR, CDR2 FQNEAQ (reference sequence). The CDR3 region is CASSLSGGRVNYGYTF. Here the CDR3 DNA reads TGTGCCAGCAGCTTAAGTGGGGGCAGGGTTAACTATGGCTACACCTTC.

This clone came up a few times. This chain links TRBV5-6 with TRBJ2-5, with D maybe TRBD1 (6 bases). V lost 3 bases to trimming and J lost 2 bases, with 11 bases between them. This CDR3 is 14 amino acids long. Germline lookup yields CDR1 SGHDT and CDR2 YYEEEE. CDR3 DNA sequence: TGTGCCAGCAGCTCGGGACACCTTCAAGAGACCCAGTACTTC. It is translated as CASSSGHLQETQYF. Supplemented by reference TRBV5-6 and TRBJ2-5, the full variable domain reads DAGVTQSPTHLIKTRGQQVTLRCSPKSGHDTVSWYQQALGQGPQFIFQYYEEEERQRGNFPDRFSGHQFPNYSSELNVNALLLGDSALYLCASSSGHLQETQYFGPGTRLLVL.

This clone came up a few times. The chain employs TRBV10-1 and TRBJ1-1; TRBD1 is a possible D gene (6 bases). The CDR3 has 15 amino acids. V was pared by 10 bases and J by 1 base, with 19 bases between. Germline lookup yields CDR1 WNHNN and CDR2 SYGVQD (reference sequence). CDR3 sequence reads: CANPGTTWPNTEAFF. CDR3 DNA: TGCGCCAACCCTGGGACAACGTGGCCGAACACTGAAGCTTTCTTT.

The CDR3 loop is CASSQGSNAEAFF. Written as DNA, the CDR3 is TGTGCCAGCAGCCAGGGAAGCAACGCTGAAGCTTTCTTT. The chain combines TRBV6-5 with TRBJ1-1; D is possibly TRBD1 (5 bases). Germline assignment: CDR1 MNHEY and CDR2 SVGAGI. The CDR3 is 13 residues long. V lost 6 bases, J lost 6 bases, and 14 bases lay in between.

This sequence joins TRBV7-2 and TRBJ2-1; D gene uncertain. The CDR3 is 14 amino acids. V lost 5 bases and J lost 6, with 14 bases in between. The V gene's germline CDR1 is SGHTA and CDR2 FQGNSA. The CDR3 nucleotides are TGTGCCAGCAGCCGGCTAGTAAATTTCAATGAGCAGTTCTTC. Amino acid sequence: CASSRLVNFNEQFF.

The chain is built from TRBV5-1 and TRBJ1-2, with TRBD1 matching 7 bases. Germline V gives CDR1 SGHRS, CDR2 YFSETQ. This CDR3 contains 16 residues. With V trimmed by 3 bases and J by 5 bases, 13 bases remained unmatched. The CDR3 here is CASSSSGQTSLYGYTF. DNA of the CDR3: TGCGCCAGCAGCTCGTCGGGACAGACGAGCCTTTATGGCTACACCTTC.

The chain has TRBV10-3 and TRBJ2-1; 9 positions agree with TRBD2. From germline, CDR1 is ENHRY and CDR2 SYGVKD. J was trimmed by 0 bases and V by 6 bases; bases with no gene match: 6. The CDR3 has 16 residues. The CDR3 region is CAISQRGAPSYNEQFF. CDR3 DNA sequence: TGTGCCATCAGCCAGCGGGGGGCACCCTCCTACAATGAGCAGTTCTTC.

The rearrangement joins TRBV7-3 to TRBJ2-1, with a tentative D call TRBD1 (5 bases). Germline assignment: CDR1 SGHTA and CDR2 FQGTGA. The CDR3 covers 13 residues. V was cut by 1 base and J by 5 bases, with 6 bases left in between. The CDR3 sequence is CASSLNRNNEQFF. The CDR3 DNA reads as TGTGCCAGCAGCTTAAACAGGAACAATGAGCAGTTCTTC.

J is TRBJ2-7 and V is TRBV19; the match to TRBD2 covers 7 bases. Looked up from germline, CDR1 is LNHDA and CDR2 is SQIVND (reference sequence). Trimming removed 7 bases from V and 7 bases from J; junction bases left unmatched: 7. The CDR3 extends over 12 amino acids. Written as DNA, the CDR3 is TGTGCCAGTAAGTCAGACGGGGGGGAGCAGTACTTC. Translation: CASKSDGGEQYF.

The table lists this clone with a few counts. The chain carries TRBV6-6 and TRBJ2-3; TRBD2 matches 11 bases. With 5 bases clipped from V and 4 bases from J, the junction kept 2 bases outside the gene matches. The CDR3 length is 14 residues. CDR1 is MNHNY and CDR2 is SVGAGI in the germline V gene (reference sequence). CDR3 amino acids: CASSASGGPDTQYF. DNA of the CDR3: TGTGCCAGCAGTGCTAGCGGGGGGCCAGATACGCAGTATTTT.

J is TRBJ2-1 and V is TRBV2; 7 bases map to TRBD2. Trimming at V came to 0 bases and at J to 7 bases, leaving 3 bases not matched to a gene. This CDR3 has 14 residues. Germline assignment: CDR1 SNHLY and CDR2 FYNNEI. CDR3: CASSEAGEGNEQFF. The DNA for the CDR3 is TGTGCCAGCAGTGAAGCCGGGGAGGGTAATGAGCAGTTCTTC.

The genes are TRBV7-3 and TRBJ2-5, with D possibly TRBD2 on 5 matching bases. CDR3 length: 14 amino acids. Germline V gives CDR1 SGHTA, CDR2 FQGTGA. Trimming took off 4 bases at V and 5 bases at J, with 14 bases between the two ends. CDR3 residues: CASSSPGRGETQYF. As DNA, the CDR3 is TGTGCCAGCAGCTCTCCTGGGCGCGGGGAGACCCAGTACTTC.

The chain links TRBV18 to TRBJ1-4; D might be TRBD1 (5 bases). This CDR3 is 14 amino acids long. CDR1 is KGHSH, CDR2 LQKENI, per germline. Trimming cost V 8 bases and J 7 bases, with 17 bases left between them. The CDR3 nucleotides read TGTGCCAGCGCTCCATCAGGGCAGACTGAAAAACTGTTTTTT. This gives the protein CASAPSGQTEKLFF.

The chain recombines TRBV7-9 with TRBJ2-1, with TRBD2 as a possible D gene (6 bases). Germline-derived CDR1 and CDR2 are SEHNR and FQNEAQ (reference sequence). This CDR3 spans 16 amino acids. V was shortened by 1 base and J by 5 bases, with 15 bases between the two germline ends. For the CDR3, the DNA is TGTGCCAGCAGCTTAGACCCAGGGACTGAGAACAATGAGCAGTTCTTC. Translated, it gives CASSLDPGTENNEQFF.